This entry features one T cell receptor (beta chain) sequence. The antigen is not known. This CDR3 comprises 15 residues. The ends lost 2 bases at V and 9 bases at J; junction bases unmatched: 5. CDR1 SGHNT and CDR2 YYREEE come from the germline V gene (reference sequence). This entry is derived from a study of Ad26.COV2.S vaccination and SARS-CoV-2 variants. Study at large: The study gave Ad26.COV2.S intramuscularly, once or twice 56 days apart. Findings of the study overall: Placebo recipients trailed vaccine recipients in spike-specific TCR breadth. An underestimation of total T cell responses may have resulted from the TCR breadth and depth analyses.

Sample treatment: some 20 received Ad26.COV2.S at low or high dose, single or two shots; roughly 5 received placebo; per-sample allocation not given. Samples analyzed were those drawn on day 63 after the first vaccine or placebo injection. Generated by immunoSEQ multiplex PCR, the TCRdb table keeps only in-frame clones and is missing some. The top ten hold around 1.8% of the sample, which has 360,000 or so clones, around 89% seen once. V gene TRBV5-4 combines with J gene TRBJ2-1; 13 positions match TRBD2. This clonotype was obtained from a person between 18 and 60 years old who received the Ad26.COV2.S COVID-19 vaccine or a placebo. Sequencing was performed on peripheral blood, taken in a trial of Ad26.COV2.S vaccine versus placebo. The CDR3, as DNA: TGTGCCAGCAGCTTACTAGCGGGAGGGCGTATTGAGCAGTTCTTC. Its translation is CASSLLAGGRIEQFF.